Each of the 25 T cell receptor beta chains below was sequenced from the same sample in a study of T cell changes during pregnancy in multiple sclerosis. The data were produced by immunoSEQ multiplex PCR, yet TCRdb's version contains in-frame clones alone and is incomplete. This table holds 75,000 to 100,000 clones, 75% to 95% found once. Source: peripheral blood, taken after pregnancy. The receptors originated from a female donor in good health, enrolled as a control in a pregnancy study.

J is TRBJ1-2 and V is TRBV10-3; no reliable D call. This CDR3 has 12 residues. The V end lost 4 bases, the J end lost 4 bases, and 7 bases lay between the germline ends. The germline gives CDR1 ENHRY, CDR2 SYGVKD. CDR3 coding DNA: TGTGCCATCAGTGGAACAGCCTATGGCTACACCTTC. Its translation is CAISGTAYGYTF.

V and J are TRBV2 and TRBJ2-7, with 7 bases fitting TRBD1. From germline, CDR1 is SNHLY and CDR2 FYNNEI. The CDR3 length is 14 residues. J was trimmed by 2 bases and V by 7 bases; bases with no gene match: 8. In DNA form, the CDR3 reads TGTGCCAGCAACGACCGACAGGGTCCCTACGAGCAGTACTTC. The encoded protein is CASNDRQGPYEQYF.

V gene TRBV6-5 combines with J gene TRBJ1-6; D is uncertain. Between the trimmed V and J ends, which lost 5 bases and 10 bases, there was a span of 9 bases. Germline assignment: CDR1 MNHEY and CDR2 SVGAGI. The CDR3 runs to 12 residues. DNA of the CDR3: TGTGCCAGCAGTGAAGCGCGGTCACCCCTCCACTTT. Protein product: CASSEARSPLHF.

V and J are TRBV5-6 and TRBJ2-1, with 7 bases matching TRBD2. The CDR3 covers 16 residues. Germline V gives CDR1 SGHDT, CDR2 YYEEEE. Trimming removed 4 bases from V and 1 base from J; junction bases left unmatched: 8. The CDR3: CASSIMTSRSYNEQFF. The DNA of the CDR3 is TGTGCCAGCAGCATCATGACTAGCCGGTCCTACAATGAGCAGTTCTTC.

The chain combines TRBV7-9 with TRBJ2-7; 7 nucleotides agree with TRBD1. Looked up from germline, CDR1 is SEHNR and CDR2 is FQNEAQ (reference sequence). J lost 0 bases, V lost 6 bases, and 8 bases had no gene match. There are 15 residues in the CDR3. CDR3 residues: CASRLAGTDSYEQYF. Written as DNA, the CDR3 is TGTGCCAGCAGGCTAGCCGGGACAGACTCCTACGAGCAGTACTTC. Drawing the rest from reference TRBV7-9 and TRBJ2-7, the complete variable domain is DTGVSQNPRHKITKRGQNVTFRCDPISEHNRLYWYRQTLGQGPEFLTYFQNEAQLEKSRLLSDRFSAERPKGSFSTLEIQRTEQGDSAMYLCASRLAGTDSYEQYFGPGTRLTVT.

The chain uses TRBV27 and TRBJ1-6; 9 positions match TRBD1. CDR3 length: 14 amino acids. The J segment lost 8 bases and the V segment lost 6 bases, leaving 5 bases of the junction unmatched. The germline V gene encodes CDR1 MNHEY and CDR2 SMNVEV (reference sequence). The CDR3 DNA follows: TGTGCCAGCAGGTTGACAGGGGGAGATTCACCCCTCCACTTT. This gives the protein CASRLTGGDSPLHF.

V and J are TRBV11-2 and TRBJ2-1; D ambiguous. The CDR3 is 14 residues long. Germline CDR1 is SGHAT and CDR2 is FQNNGV. V gave up 0 bases and J gave up 8 bases, with 11 bases separating them. The CDR3 reads CASSLETDPDEQFF. The CDR3 nucleotides read TGTGCCAGCAGCTTAGAAACAGATCCGGATGAGCAGTTCTTC.

This clone appeared a few times. The rearrangement links TRBV7-3 to TRBJ1-1, with D possibly TRBD1 on 6 matching bases. Looked up from germline, CDR1 is SGHTA and CDR2 is FQGTGA. V dropped 6 bases and J dropped 2 bases, with 10 bases sitting between them. CDR3 length: 13 residues. The CDR3 nucleotides are TGTGCCAGCAGTCTACAGGGAAACACTGAAGCTTTCTTT. Translation gives CASSLQGNTEAFF.

This clone was observed once. This chain uses TRBV9 with TRBJ2-1, with 10 positions matching TRBD1. The CDR3 totals 14 residues. The J segment lost 6 bases and the V segment lost 3 bases, leaving 3 bases of the junction unmatched. Germline CDR1 is SGDLS and CDR2 is YYNGEE. This CDR3 is CASSAGTGANEQFF. The CDR3 DNA reads as TGTGCCAGCAGCGCGGGGACAGGGGCCAATGAGCAGTTCTTC. The complete variable domain, with remaining parts taken from reference TRBV9 and TRBJ2-1, reads DSGVTQTPKHLITATGQRVTLRCSPRSGDLSVYWYQQSLDQGLQFLIQYYNGEERAKGNILERFSAQQFPDLHSELNLSSLELGDSALYFCASSAGTGANEQFFGPGTRLTVL.

This clone was seen a single time. The V gene is TRBV2, the J gene TRBJ1-6; 11 bases map to TRBD1. J lost 6 bases, V lost 7 bases, and 2 bases had no gene match. Per germline, CDR1 SNHLY and CDR2 FYNNEI. The CDR3 is made up of 14 amino acids. The chain's CDR3 is CASNGQGANSPLHF. CDR3 in DNA: TGTGCCAGCAATGGACAGGGGGCTAATTCACCCCTCCACTTT.

A word on this clone: The sample has other DNA sequences that encode this CDR3 too. The chain couples TRBV29-1 to TRBJ1-1; 9 bases are shared with TRBD1. J gave up 14 bases and V 7 bases, and 8 bases lay outside the gene matches. CDR1 and CDR2 (germline): SQVTM, ANQGSEA. The CDR3 runs to 10 residues. CDR3 nucleotides: TGCAGCGCCCGGGACAGGGTCGGCTTCTTT. Protein product: CSARDRVGFF.

V usage is TRBV6-5 and J usage is TRBJ1-5; TRBD1 agrees at 8 bases. V lost 5 bases, J lost 4 bases, and 4 bases stayed unmatched. This CDR3 comprises 14 residues. CDR1 is MNHEY, CDR2 SVGAGI, per germline. The CDR3 DNA reads as TGTGCCAGCAGTAACAGGGGGAGGAATCAGCCCCAGCATTTT. This codes for CASSNRGRNQPQHF.

The chain joins TRBV27 to TRBJ1-1; tentative D call: TRBD1 (5 bases). CDR1 is MNHEY, CDR2 SMNVEV, per germline (reference sequence). Trimming removed 5 bases from V and 7 bases from J, with 14 bases in between. This CDR3 is 13 amino acids long. The CDR3 region has the DNA TGTGCCAGCAGTATATTGGCAGGACATGAAGCTTTCTTT. It specifies CASSILAGHEAFF.

The chain employs TRBV5-1 and TRBJ1-3; no reliable D call. V gave up 5 bases and J gave up 13 bases, with 16 bases separating them. This CDR3 contains 12 residues. CDR1 is SGHRS and CDR2 is YFSETQ in the germline V gene. The CDR3 protein is CASRGDPTEIYF. The CDR3 DNA reads TGCGCCAGCAGGGGCGACCCAACTGAAATATATTTT.

The chain couples TRBV6-5 to TRBJ2-1; D may be TRBD1 (6 bases). This CDR3 is built from 14 residues. Germline V gene sequence: CDR1 MNHEY, CDR2 SVGAGI. Trimming shortened V by 6 bases and J by 8 bases, and 17 bases separated the two germline ends. The CDR3 DNA reads TGTGCCAGCAGCGGGACACTGAGTGGCGATGAGCAGTTCTTC. Protein sequence: CASSGTLSGDEQFF.

The rearrangement joins TRBV11-2 to TRBJ1-2; 7 positions agree with TRBD1. V lost 9 bases, J lost 5 bases, and 15 bases stayed unmatched. CDR1 SGHAT and CDR2 FQNNGV come from the germline V gene. CDR3 length: 15 residues. The CDR3 bases are TGTGCCAGTCGATTACAGGGGTCCCCGGGGTATGGCTACACCTTC. Translation gives CASRLQGSPGYGYTF.

The J gene is TRBJ1-2, the V gene TRBV5-1, with 10 bases fitting TRBD1. This CDR3 comprises 15 residues. Germline assignment: CDR1 SGHRS and CDR2 YFSETQ. With 3 bases clipped from V and 4 bases from J, the junction kept 6 bases outside the gene matches. The chain's CDR3 is CASSYGGTGAYGYTF. DNA for the CDR3: TGCGCCAGCAGCTACGGTGGGACAGGGGCCTATGGCTACACCTTC.

The chain is built from TRBV5-1 and TRBJ2-1, with 7 bases aligning to TRBD1. V gave up 5 bases and J gave up 8 bases; unmatched junction bases: 4. Per the germline V gene, CDR1 is SGHRS and CDR2 is YFSETQ. CDR3 length equals 12 residues. The CDR3 sequence is CASSGDSYEQFF. In DNA form, the CDR3 reads TGCGCCAGCAGTGGGGACAGCTATGAGCAGTTCTTC.

The chain has TRBV6-1 and TRBJ1-1; 10 bases align to TRBD1. After removal of 4 bases from V and 1 base from J, the junction contained 9 bases not matched to a gene. The germline CDR1 and CDR2 sequences are MNHNS and SASEGT. The CDR3 is made up of 17 amino acids. For the CDR3, the DNA is TGTGCCAGCAGTGCCGGGACAGGGGTTGTAAGGAACACTGAAGCTTTCTTT. This encodes CASSAGTGVVRNTEAFF.

V and J are TRBV4-3 and TRBJ2-5, with a weak D call TRBD2 (6 bases). Germline CDR1 is LGHNA and CDR2 is YSLEER. V was shortened by 3 bases and J by 5 bases, with 13 bases between the two germline ends. There are 14 residues in the CDR3. The CDR3 bases are TGCGCCAGCAGCCAGAAGACTAGTTCGGAGACCCAGTACTTC. Translated: CASSQKTSSETQYF.

The genes are TRBV5-4 and TRBJ2-7; D not resolved. The V end lost 1 base, the J end lost 1 base, and 6 bases lay between the germline ends. The germline gives CDR1 SGHNT, CDR2 YYREEE (reference sequence). The CDR3 contains 13 residues. The CDR3 sequence is CASSLITSYEQYF. DNA of the CDR3: TGTGCCAGCAGCTTGATCACATCCTACGAGCAGTACTTC.

The V and J genes are TRBV29-1 and TRBJ2-1; tentative D call: TRBD1 (6 bases). The CDR3 sequence is 12 residues long. Trimming took off 5 bases at V and 10 bases at J, with 15 bases between the two ends. The germline V gene encodes CDR1 SQVTM and CDR2 ANQGSEA. Written as DNA, the CDR3 is TGCAGCGTTAACCCGGACAGTGTCGAGCAGTTCTTC. It specifies CSVNPDSVEQFF.

The chain joins TRBV2 to TRBJ2-1, with 9 bases that match TRBD1. V dropped 10 bases and J dropped 4; count of bases not matched to a gene: 5. CDR1 and CDR2 (germline): SNHLY, FYNNEI. The CDR3 runs to 13 residues. CDR3 loop: CATEDRGYNEQFF. The CDR3 DNA sequence: TGTGCCACCGAAGACAGGGGGTACAATGAGCAGTTCTTC.

The chain couples TRBV29-1 to TRBJ1-2; D unresolved. The V end lost 1 base, the J end lost 2 bases, and 5 bases lay between the germline ends. Germline values: CDR1 SQVTM, CDR2 ANQGSEA. The CDR3 is made up of 12 amino acids. DNA of the CDR3: TGCAGCGTTGAAGTCAGGAACTATGGCTACACCTTC. As protein: CSVEVRNYGYTF.

The CDR3: CASSPGTPNEQFF. The DNA for the CDR3 is TGTGCCAGCAGCCCCGGGACTCCCAATGAGCAGTTCTTC. The chain carries TRBV13 and TRBJ2-1; weak D call: TRBD2 (6 bases). Trimming removed 5 bases from V and 6 bases from J, with 11 bases in between. The CDR3 is 13 residues long. The germline V gene has CDR1 PRHDT and CDR2 FYEKMQ (reference sequence). The complete variable domain, with remaining parts taken from reference TRBV13 and TRBJ2-1, reads AAGVIQSPRHLIKEKRETATLKCYPIPRHDTVYWYQQGPGQDPQFLISFYEKMQSDKGSIPDRFSAQQFSDYHSELNMSSLELGDSALYFCASSPGTPNEQFFGPGTRLTVL.